Listed here is a single T cell receptor beta chain. The sample belongs to a study of blood T cell repertoires in COVID-19. Study-wide context: T cells, B-cell-depleted T cells, or PBMCs provided the cDNA or gDNA that served as material.

The participants were between about 18 and 90 years old and came from 24 US areas. Deletions cut 2 bases from V and 3 bases from J, with 14 bases between. Germline-derived CDR1 and CDR2 are SGHRS and YFSETQ. CDR3 length: 16 residues. The method was immunoSEQ multiplex PCR; TCRdb's version includes in-frame clones alone and lacks a portion of them. The sample holds around 210,000 clones; more than 70% are singletons and the top ten take about 8.1%. The receptor was derived from a woman aged 18-29 years who had recovered from COVID-19. The sample consisted of PBMCs or T cells enriched from blood (not recorded which). This chain uses TRBV5-1 with TRBJ2-2, with a possible D match to TRBD2 (6 bases). CDR3 DNA: TGCGCCAGCAGCTTCCGACTAGTAACCGACACCGGGGAGCTGTTTTTT. Translation: CASSFRLVTDTGELFF.